This T cell receptor beta chain comes out of a study of T cells in Graves' hyperthyroidism and ophthalmopathy. This clonotype was picked up many times. V was pared by 3 bases and J by 4 bases, with 9 bases of the junction left unmatched. The germline V gene has CDR1 SGHNT and CDR2 YENEEA. This CDR3 comprises 17 residues. The CDR3 regions of TCR beta were amplified from RNA transcripts. First-round RT-PCR with HTBI primers amplified the TCR CDR3 region. TCRdb processed the multiplex PCR reads anew with MiXCR; each CDR3 protein has one entry. Of approximately 380,000 distinct CDR3 sequences listed, over 11% were seen once; the top ten hold approximately 29%.

The rearrangement links TRBV11-3 to TRBJ2-3, with 11 bases lining up with TRBD2. This clonotype originated in a man aged 50 to 60 with Graves' ophthalmopathy. Sequenced input: blood. CDR3 sequence reads: CASSFSLLAGEADTQYF. The CDR3 nucleotides read TGTGCCAGCAGCTTTTCCCTACTAGCGGGAGAGGCAGATACGCAGTATTTT.